These 32 T cell receptor beta chains share one sample of origin, sequenced in a study of blood T cells in healthy people across ages. A J-beta primer mix and a sample-barcoded 5' primer were used in a second PCR of roughly 7 to 12 cycles. TCRdb processed the 5' RACE reads anew with MiXCR; each CDR3 protein has one entry. The sample lists about 640,000 distinct CDR3 sequences, approximately 59% seen once, with 35% to 40% in the top ten. Material: blood. Receptors originate from a man aged 55 to 70 in good health.

This clonotype has a handful of counts. This rearrangement joins TRBV9 to TRBJ1-2; perhaps TRBD1 as D (6 bases). Germline V CDR1 and CDR2: SGDLS, YYNGEE. The CDR3 spans 15 residues. The germline V and J ends were trimmed by 4 bases and 4 bases, with 17 bases remaining between them. The CDR3 loop is CASSPEGGNGYGYTF. CDR3 bases: TGTGCCAGCAGCCCAGAGGGGGGCAACGGCTATGGCTACACCTTC.

V and J are TRBV21-1 and TRBJ1-1. TRBV21-1 is described as a pseudogene. The CDR3 covers 12 residues. The CDR3 nucleotides read TGTGCCAGCAGCACCGCGAACACTGAAGCTTTCTTT. Its protein is CASSTANTEAFF.

V gene TRBV7-8 combines with J gene TRBJ2-1, with 11 bases fitting TRBD1. The CDR3 sequence is 16 residues long. The trim removed 5 bases at V and 3 bases at J, leaving 6 bases unmatched. Germline V gene lookup returns CDR1 SGHVS and CDR2 FQNEAQ. CDR3 sequence: CASSGPGTGGYNEQFF. Written as DNA, the CDR3 is TGTGCCAGCAGCGGACCCGGGACAGGGGGCTACAATGAGCAGTTCTTC. Full variable domain (remainder filled in from reference TRBV7-8 and TRBJ2-1): GAGVSQSPRYKVAKRGQDVALRCDPISGHVSLFWYQQALGQGPEFLTYFQNEAQLDKSGLPSDRFFAERPEGSVSTLKIQRTQQEDSAVYLCASSGPGTGGYNEQFFGPGTRLTVL.

This chain joins TRBV3-1 and TRBJ2-3; the D gene is possibly TRBD1 (5 bases). The germline V gene has CDR1 LGHDT and CDR2 YNNKEL (reference sequence). This CDR3 comprises 15 residues. Trimming cost V 1 base and J 6 bases, with 14 bases left between them. As DNA, the CDR3 is TGTGCCAGCAGCCAAGCATCAGGGTTGGGGGATACGCAGTATTTT. Translating gives CASSQASGLGDTQYF.

Written as DNA, the CDR3 is TGTGCCAGCAGCCAAGGGGGACTTAACTATGGCTACACCTTC. Encoded protein: CASSQGGLNYGYTF. This chain links TRBV3-1 with TRBJ1-2, with a tentative D call TRBD1 (5 bases). Trimming left V 1 base short and J 1 base short, with 7 bases between. The germline CDR1 and CDR2 sequences are LGHDT and YNNKEL (reference sequence). The CDR3 is 14 residues long. Drawing the rest from reference TRBV3-1 and TRBJ1-2, the complete variable domain is DTAVSQTPKYLVTQMGNDKSIKCEQNLGHDTMYWYKQDSKKFLKIMFSYNNKELIINETVPNRFSPKSPDKAHLNLHINSLELGDSAVYFCASSQGGLNYGYTFGSGTRLTVV.

V usage is TRBV25-1 and J usage is TRBJ1-6; no reliable D call. Germline V gives CDR1 MGHDK, CDR2 SYGVNS. V was shortened by 6 bases and J by 5 bases, with 11 bases between the two germline ends. The CDR3 loop spans 14 amino acids. This CDR3 is CASRALTNNSPLHF. The CDR3 region has the DNA TGTGCCAGCAGGGCCCTAACCAATAATTCACCCCTCCACTTT.

In its sample, this clonotype was seen once. This CDR3 is CSASSAIQGAYEQYF. The CDR3, as DNA: TGCAGTGCGTCCAGCGCGATTCAGGGGGCCTACGAGCAGTACTTC. The chain has TRBV20-1 and TRBJ2-7; 7 bases agree with TRBD1. Germline CDR1 and CDR2: DFQATT and SNEGSKA (reference sequence). The CDR3 is 15 residues long. Trimming removed 6 bases from V and 2 bases from J; junction bases left unmatched: 13.

This CDR3 reads CATSDSTSGTYNEQFF. CDR3 coding DNA: TGTGCCACCAGTGATTCCACTAGCGGTACATACAATGAGCAGTTCTTC. The chain is built from TRBV24-1 and TRBJ2-1; 8 nucleotides agree with TRBD2. V was clipped by 2 bases and J by 4 bases; unmatched bases: 6. The CDR3 is made up of 16 amino acids. From germline, CDR1 is KGHDR and CDR2 SFDVKD.

V and J are TRBV20-1 and TRBJ1-4; 8 positions agree with TRBD1. CDR3 size: 13 residues. V shed 6 bases and J 8 bases; nucleotides not matched to a gene: 8. CDR1 is DFQATT and CDR2 is SNEGSKA in the germline V gene (reference sequence). This CDR3 reads CSAEGQGGEKLFF. Here the CDR3 DNA reads TGCAGTGCAGAAGGACAGGGTGGGGAAAAACTGTTTTTT.

The rearrangement links TRBV29-1 to TRBJ2-1; 7 nucleotides align to TRBD1. The germline gives CDR1 SQVTM, CDR2 ANQGSEA. The CDR3 consists of 14 residues. V shed 7 bases and J 1 base; nucleotides not matched to a gene: 7. CDR3 nucleotides: TGCAGCGCAACGGGACAGAGATCCTACAATGAGCAGTTCTTC. Residues: CSATGQRSYNEQFF.

The rearrangement links TRBV14 to TRBJ2-7, with unresolved D. Near its end, the DNA agrees better with TRBJ2-5, so the J call may be wrong. Germline V gene data show CDR1 as SGHDN and CDR2 as FVKESK. The CDR3 loop spans 14 amino acids. CDR3 DNA: TGTGCCAGCAGCCAGGACCGCGTGAGGGAGACCCAGTACTTC. It translates to CASSQDRVRETQYF.

Concerning this clonotype: At one boundary the junction diverges from the germline segment, which might be a read error. V usage is TRBV6-5 and J usage is TRBJ2-4, with 9 bases fitting TRBD1. With the DNA end fitting TRBJ2-7 better, the J assignment may be wrong. CDR3 length: 14 residues. Germline V lookup: CDR1 MNHEY, CDR2 SVGAGI. CDR3 coding DNA: TGTGCCTGCAGAACCCAGGGACAGGGCTACGAGCAGTACTTC. Protein sequence: CACRTQGQGYEQYF.

This clonotype was picked up a small number of times. V gene TRBV4-1 combines with J gene TRBJ2-1, with TRBD1 matching 7 bases. The CDR3 loop spans 16 amino acids. The germline CDR1 and CDR2 sequences are MGHRA and YSYEKL. After removal of 0 bases from V and 0 bases from J, the junction contained 2 bases not matched to a gene. CDR3 in DNA: TGCGCCAGCAGCCAAGACGACAGGGTCTCCTACAATGAGCAGTTCTTC. This gives the protein CASSQDDRVSYNEQFF.

This clonotype was counted many times. The J gene is TRBJ2-3, the V gene TRBV10-3, with a tentative D call TRBD2 (5 bases). The CDR3 has 17 amino acids. Germline lookup yields CDR1 ENHRY and CDR2 SYGVKD. Trimming shortened V by 4 bases and J by 0 bases, and 17 bases separated the two germline ends. The CDR3, as DNA: TGTGCCATCAGTGGTAAGGGAAGAAGAGGGAGCACAGATACGCAGTATTTT. Translated: CAISGKGRRGSTDTQYF.

This chain uses TRBV15 with TRBJ2-1, with 10 bases identical to TRBD2. With V trimmed by 0 bases and J by 6 bases, 8 bases remained unmatched. Looked up from germline, CDR1 is LNHNV and CDR2 is YYDKDF (reference sequence). The CDR3 sequence is 17 residues long. The DNA of the CDR3 is TGTGCCACCAGCAGAGATCTAAGCAGCGGGGGGGCCAATGAGCAGTTCTTC. As protein: CATSRDLSSGGANEQFF.

V and J are TRBV5-1 and TRBJ2-7; TRBD1 matches at 7 bases. CDR1 is SGHRS and CDR2 is YFSETQ in the germline V gene. V shed 4 bases, J shed 2 bases, and the junction held 6 bases outside the gene matches. The CDR3 consists of 14 residues. CDR3 in amino acids: CASSRGQTTYEQYF. CDR3 sequence (DNA): TGCGCCAGCAGCCGGGGACAGACGACCTACGAGCAGTACTTC.

This clonotype was picked up a small number of times. V usage is TRBV20-1 and J usage is TRBJ2-4; D is unclear. This CDR3 is built from 14 residues. In germline, CDR1 is DFQATT, CDR2 SNEGSKA (reference sequence). The germline V and J ends were trimmed by 6 bases and 2 bases, with 14 bases remaining between them. CDR3 DNA sequence: TGCAGTGCGGGCGTGAGTCGGTCCAAAAACATTCAGTACTTC. This encodes CSAGVSRSKNIQYF.

The chain carries TRBV5-5 and TRBJ1-4; D not certain. Trimming took 2 bases from V and 0 from J, leaving 5 bases between them. The germline V gene encodes CDR1 SGHKS and CDR2 YYEKEE (reference sequence). The CDR3 is 14 amino acids. The CDR3 reads CASSFGATNEKLFF. The CDR3 nucleotides read TGTGCCAGCAGCTTCGGGGCAACTAATGAAAAACTGTTTTTT.

Comments on this clonotype: At one end the junction does not follow the germline gene, possibly because of a read error. The V gene is TRBV29-1, the J gene TRBJ2-1; 8 nucleotides align to TRBD1. This CDR3 contains 12 residues. Germline V gene lookup returns CDR1 SQVTM and CDR2 ANQGSEA. The CDR3 protein is CGVGAGGGEQFF. DNA for the CDR3: TGCGGCGTTGGGGCAGGGGGCGGTGAGCAGTTCTTC.

There are a few counts of this clonotype. The chain joins TRBV5-1 to TRBJ2-3, with D perhaps matching TRBD1 (5 bases). The length of the CDR3 is 15 residues. The germline V gene encodes CDR1 SGHRS and CDR2 YFSETQ. Trimming removed 5 bases at V and 6 bases at J, with 19 bases between. The CDR3 nucleotides read TGCGCCAGCAGGGCCCTCCAGGGATGGACGGATACGCAGTATTTT. Its protein is CASRALQGWTDTQYF.

This clonotype appeared a few times. V usage is TRBV3-1 and J usage is TRBJ2-7; D gene ambiguous. The CDR3 has 14 amino acids. CDR1 is LGHDT and CDR2 is YNNKEL in the germline V gene (reference sequence). V was shortened by 0 bases and J by 0 bases, with 6 bases between the two germline ends. Here the CDR3 reads CASSQEGLSYEQYF. The CDR3 coding sequence is TGTGCCAGCAGCCAAGAGGGCCTCTCCTACGAGCAGTACTTC.

The V and J genes are TRBV6-5 and TRBJ1-1; D remains unclear. There are 14 residues in the CDR3. The germline V gene has CDR1 MNHEY and CDR2 SVGAGI. The V end was cut by 5 bases, the J end by 6 bases, with 16 bases between. The CDR3 loop reads CASSPDLMRAEAFF. The CDR3 DNA sequence: TGTGCCAGCAGTCCCGACCTGATGAGGGCTGAAGCTTTCTTT.

V usage is TRBV5-1 and J usage is TRBJ2-1, with D unclear. Germline V CDR1 and CDR2: SGHRS, YFSETQ. The CDR3 extends over 12 amino acids. V was pared by 3 bases and J by 9 bases, with 10 bases between. CDR3 nucleotides: TGCGCCAGCAGCTCGAACTTAGGTGAGCAGTTCTTC. Residues: CASSSNLGEQFF. Full variable domain (remainder filled in from reference TRBV5-1 and TRBJ2-1): KAGVTQTPRYLIKTRGQQVTLSCSPISGHRSVSWYQQTPGQGLQFLFEYFSETQRNKGNFPGRFSGRQFSNSRSEMNVSTLELGDSALYLCASSSNLGEQFFGPGTRLTVL.

Concerning this clonotype itself: A read error may account for a junction end that differs from germline. The chain joins TRBV5-1 to TRBJ2-5, with D unclear. CDR1 is SGHRS and CDR2 is YFSETQ in the germline V gene. This CDR3 has 13 amino acids. Here the CDR3 DNA reads TGTGCCAGCAGCTTACCTTCCGGAGAGACCCAGTACTTC. It specifies CASSLPSGETQYF. Supplemented by reference TRBV5-1 and TRBJ2-5, the full variable domain reads KAGVTQTPRYLIKTRGQQVTLSCSPISGHRSVSWYQQTPGQGLQFLFEYFSETQRNKGNFPGRFSGRQFSNSRSEMNVSTLELGDSALYLCASSLPSGETQYFGPGTRLLVL.

This clonotype was picked up one time. The rearrangement joins TRBV5-4 to TRBJ2-7; no definite D call. The length of the CDR3 is 14 residues. V lost 4 bases and J 2 bases, leaving 13 bases between the germline ends. Germline loops: CDR1 SGHNT, CDR2 YYREEE (reference sequence). CDR3 DNA sequence: TGTGCCAGCAGCCATGACATCCTCCCCTACGAGCAGTACTTC. Protein product: CASSHDILPYEQYF.

The chain is built from TRBV4-1 and TRBJ2-5; D possibly matches TRBD1 or TRBD2 (6 bases each). The ends were cut back, 2 bases at V and 2 bases at J, with 18 bases in the middle. This CDR3 comprises 17 residues. CDR1 MGHRA and CDR2 YSYEKL come from the germline V gene. In DNA, the CDR3 is TGCGCCAGCAGCCAAACTTTCGGGGGCCCCGGGCAAGAGACCCAGTACTTC. It translates to CASSQTFGGPGQETQYF.

This sequence joins TRBV12-3 or TRBV12-4 and TRBJ2-5, with 10 bases matching TRBD1. The end of the DNA is better explained by TRBJ2-7, so the J call may be wrong. The CDR3 loop spans 14 amino acids. The CDR3 DNA is TGTGCCAGCAGTTTTCAAGGGACAGGGGACGAGCAGTACTTC. As protein: CASSFQGTGDEQYF.

V gene TRBV5-1 combines with J gene TRBJ1-2, with D uncertain. The V gene lost 0 bases and the J gene lost 0 bases, with 15 bases spanning the gap. CDR3 length: 17 amino acids. The germline CDR1 and CDR2 sequences are SGHRS and YFSETQ. The CDR3 bases are TGCGCCAGCAGCTTGGCGGGCTCCGGCGACCCTAACTATGGCTACACCTTC. Translation gives CASSLAGSGDPNYGYTF. Complete variable domain (other parts from reference TRBV5-1 and TRBJ1-2): KAGVTQTPRYLIKTRGQQVTLSCSPISGHRSVSWYQQTPGQGLQFLFEYFSETQRNKGNFPGRFSGRQFSNSRSEMNVSTLELGDSALYLCASSLAGSGDPNYGYTFGSGTRLTVV.

This chain uses TRBV29-1 with TRBJ2-3; TRBD1 matches at 10 bases. This CDR3 is 12 amino acids long. Germline assignment: CDR1 SQVTM and CDR2 ANQGSEA. The ends lost 8 bases at V and 4 bases at J; junction bases unmatched: 3. In DNA form, the CDR3 reads TGCAGCTCGACAGGGGGCTCAGATACGCAGTATTTT. It codes for CSSTGGSDTQYF.

This clonotype was picked up a small number of times. V is TRBV4-2 and J is TRBJ2-1; 7 nucleotides match TRBD2. Trimming removed 1 base from V and 2 bases from J; junction bases left unmatched: 5. In germline, CDR1 is LGHNA, CDR2 YNFKEQ. The CDR3 length is 16 residues. Written as DNA, the CDR3 is TGTGCCAGCAGCCAAGTCGGGGGAGGGCCCTACAATGAGCAGTTCTTC. This gives the protein CASSQVGGGPYNEQFF.

This clonotype was detected ten times or more. This chain links TRBV6-1 with TRBJ2-5; possible D gene TRBD2, 6 bases. CDR1 and CDR2 from the germline V gene are MNHNS and SASEGT. The CDR3 is 14 residues long. The ends were cut back, 5 bases at V and 5 bases at J, with 15 bases in the middle. CDR3 in DNA: TGTGCCAGCAGTCTTGGGGGGACCATTGAGACCCAGTACTTC. Encoded protein: CASSLGGTIETQYF.

The chain has TRBV12-3 or TRBV12-4 and TRBJ1-5; 12 bases line up with TRBD1. This CDR3 contains 16 residues. The trim removed 5 bases at V and 5 bases at J, leaving 7 bases unmatched. The CDR3 region is CASSGGGTGGYQPQHF. In nucleotides, the CDR3 is TGTGCCAGCAGTGGGGGAGGGACAGGGGGCTATCAGCCCCAGCATTTT.